Presented here are 31 T cell receptor beta chains from one specimen sequenced in a study of resident and recirculating memory T cells in vitiligo. Here immunoSEQ multiplex PCR was the method, and the copy in TCRdb shows in-frame clones only, minus some. The sample lists 55,000 to 75,000 clones, 91% occurring once. The sequencing input was blood. These receptors were taken from a male donor with vitiligo.

J is TRBJ2-3 and V is TRBV7-2; 8 bases are shared with TRBD2. The V and J ends lost 1 base and 0 bases, in that order; junction bases with no gene match: 3. Germline loops: CDR1 SGHTA, CDR2 FQGNSA. The CDR3 loop spans 16 amino acids. CDR3 residues: CASSLVRTSSTDTQYF. The CDR3 bases are TGTGCCAGCAGCTTAGTGCGGACTAGCAGCACAGATACGCAGTATTTT.

The J gene is TRBJ1-5, the V gene TRBV19; D call uncertain. The V end was cut by 2 bases, the J end by 2 bases, with 10 bases between. Germline lookup yields CDR1 LNHDA and CDR2 SQIVND (reference sequence). CDR3 length: 15 residues. The CDR3 DNA sequence: TGTGCCAGTAGTATATTCGAGGGAGGCAATCAGCCCCAGCATTTT. It translates to CASSIFEGGNQPQHF.

This clone was counted once. The chain links TRBV19 to TRBJ1-5; D gene uncertain. CDR3 length: 13 residues. Germline V lookup: CDR1 LNHDA, CDR2 SQIVND (reference sequence). V dropped 3 bases and J dropped 8 bases, with 11 bases sitting between them. Here the CDR3 DNA reads TGTGCCAGTAGTATTGGGCCTACAGAGCCCCAGCATTTT. Its protein product is CASSIGPTEPQHF.

In DNA, the CDR3 is TGTGCCAGCAGCGCCGGACTAGACGACACAGATACGCAGTATTTT. Its protein product is CASSAGLDDTDTQYF. V is TRBV7-9 and J is TRBJ2-3, with 7 bases aligning to TRBD2. The V segment lost 5 bases and the J segment 2 bases; nucleotides outside the gene matches: 7. The CDR3 totals 15 residues. CDR1 is SEHNR and CDR2 is FQNEAQ in the germline V gene (reference sequence). The full variable domain, rest sourced from reference TRBV7-9 and TRBJ2-3, is DTGVSQNPRHKITKRGQNVTFRCDPISEHNRLYWYRQTLGQGPEFLTYFQNEAQLEKSRLLSDRFSAERPKGSFSTLEIQRTEQGDSAMYLCASSAGLDDTDTQYFGPGTRLTVL.

The V and J genes are TRBV5-1 and TRBJ2-7; the D is unclear. This CDR3 comprises 11 residues. V was clipped by 3 bases and J by 6 bases, with 7 bases between them. Germline V gene lookup returns CDR1 SGHRS and CDR2 YFSETQ. The CDR3 spells CASSSPSEQYF. In DNA, the CDR3 is TGCGCCAGCAGCTCCCCGTCCGAGCAGTACTTC.

The chain has TRBV9 and TRBJ2-3; 7 bases fit TRBD2. The V segment lost 4 bases and the J segment 6 bases; nucleotides outside the gene matches: 14. Germline V gives CDR1 SGDLS, CDR2 YYNGEE. CDR3 length: 16 amino acids. The CDR3 bases are TGTGCCAGCAGCTCAGCGGCGGGAGCACTTATGGATACGCAGTATTTT. Encoded protein: CASSSAAGALMDTQYF.

The chain joins TRBV20-1 to TRBJ2-7, with no clear D. Deletions cut 2 bases from V and 4 bases from J, with 6 bases between. The germline gives CDR1 DFQATT, CDR2 SNEGSKA (reference sequence). The CDR3 has 11 residues. CDR3: CSARREYEQYF. The CDR3 bases are TGCAGTGCTAGAAGAGAGTACGAGCAGTACTTC.

This clone showed up just once. The CDR3 region is CASSLVSRGSAGNTIYF. Written as DNA, the CDR3 is TGTGCCAGCAGCTTAGTTAGCCGGGGATCGGCAGGAAACACCATATATTTT. The J gene is TRBJ1-3, the V gene TRBV7-9; D gene uncertain. Trimming stripped 1 base from V and 4 bases from J, with 17 bases between. Looked up from germline, CDR1 is SEHNR and CDR2 is FQNEAQ (reference sequence). The CDR3 is made up of 17 amino acids.

This clone was detected only once. The chain combines TRBV15 with TRBJ2-5, with D tentatively TRBD1 (5 bases). From germline, CDR1 is LNHNV and CDR2 YYDKDF (reference sequence). Trimming cost V 5 bases and J 5 bases, with 15 bases left between them. This CDR3 contains 14 residues. The CDR3 nucleotides are TGTGCCACCAGCCAGGACATTTTGTCGGAGACCCAGTACTTC. It codes for CATSQDILSETQYF. The full variable domain, rest sourced from reference TRBV15 and TRBJ2-5, is DAMVIQNPRYQVTQFGKPVTLSCSQTLNHNVMYWYQQKSSQAPKLLFHYYDKDFNNEADTPDNFQSRRPNTSFCFLDIRSPGLGDTAMYLCATSQDILSETQYFGPGTRLLVL.

The chain employs TRBV7-9 and TRBJ2-5, with D tentatively TRBD1 (6 bases). Between the trimmed V and J ends, which lost 1 base and 5 bases, there was a span of 17 bases. The CDR3 is 16 amino acids. The germline gives CDR1 SEHNR, CDR2 FQNEAQ (reference sequence). As DNA, the CDR3 is TGTGCCAGCAGCTTAGATCAGGGGTACCTGGGGGAGACCCAGTACTTC. This translates into CASSLDQGYLGETQYF.

J is TRBJ1-6 and V is TRBV7-2; a weak D match, TRBD1 (5 bases). The germline V gene has CDR1 SGHTA and CDR2 FQGNSA. This CDR3 contains 15 residues. The V end was cut by 1 base, the J end by 7 bases, with 11 bases between. CDR3 sequence: CASSLGPGGNSPLHF. CDR3 sequence (DNA): TGTGCCAGCAGCTTAGGGCCGGGGGGGAATTCACCCCTCCACTTT.

The rearrangement links TRBV19 to TRBJ1-1; D is undetermined. Trimming took 2 bases from V and 10 from J, leaving 8 bases between them. Germline CDR1 reads LNHDA; CDR2 reads SQIVND (reference sequence). This CDR3 has 11 residues. The DNA of the CDR3 is TGTGCCAGTAGTATAAATCAGCGAGCTTTCTTT. It encodes CASSINQRAFF.

In this sample, this clone turned up once. The chain joins TRBV5-8 to TRBJ1-2; 7 positions agree with TRBD1. CDR3 length: 17 residues. The V gene's germline CDR1 is SGHTS and CDR2 YDEGEE. J lost 3 bases, V lost 4 bases, and 15 bases had no gene match. CDR3 bases: TGTGCCAGCAGCGTGGCGATGGGACAGAGACTATACTATGGCTACACCTTC. Translation gives CASSVAMGQRLYYGYTF.

The genes are TRBV11-1 and TRBJ2-7, with 8 bases aligning to TRBD2. The CDR3 runs 15 residues. The germline gives CDR1 SGHAT, CDR2 FQDESV (reference sequence). Trimming removed 2 bases from V and 3 bases from J; junction bases left unmatched: 6. CDR3 sequence (DNA): TGTGCCAGCAGCTTACAATCGGGGGGGTTCTACGAGCAGTACTTC. Its translation: CASSLQSGGFYEQYF.

The chain couples TRBV18 to TRBJ1-3; D perhaps matches TRBD1 (6 bases). V lost 0 bases to trimming and J lost 13 bases, with 13 bases between them. This CDR3 has 13 residues. Germline V lookup: CDR1 KGHSH, CDR2 LQKENI. The CDR3 sequence: CASSPPKGGEIYF. The CDR3 DNA sequence: TGTGCCAGCTCACCACCGAAGGGGGGGGAAATATATTTT.

V and J are TRBV7-9 and TRBJ1-1, with 7 bases that match TRBD1. Germline CDR1 is SEHNR and CDR2 is FQNEAQ (reference sequence). V was clipped by 6 bases and J by 5 bases; unmatched bases: 9. This CDR3 has 14 amino acids. The CDR3 protein is CASSLNTGATEAFF. The CDR3 DNA reads TGTGCCAGCAGTTTAAACACAGGGGCTACTGAAGCTTTCTTT.

This clone was recorded only once. The chain recombines TRBV6-5 with TRBJ2-3, with D possibly being TRBD1 (6 bases). CDR3 length equals 15 residues. The ends were cut back, 2 bases at V and 1 base at J, with 10 bases in the middle. From germline, CDR1 is MNHEY and CDR2 SVGAGI. In nucleotides, the CDR3 is TGTGCCAGCAGTTACCAGGCAGGGGGCACAGATACGCAGTATTTT. It codes for CASSYQAGGTDTQYF.

This clone was observed once. The chain joins TRBV5-1 to TRBJ1-1, with 7 bases fitting TRBD1. In germline, CDR1 is SGHRS, CDR2 YFSETQ. The trim removed 2 bases at V and 0 bases at J, leaving 1 base unmatched. The CDR3 has 14 residues. CDR3: CASSLQGMNTEAFF. Here the CDR3 DNA reads TGCGCCAGCAGCTTACAGGGGATGAACACTGAAGCTTTCTTT.

The chain recombines TRBV5-6 with TRBJ1-3; TRBD1 is a possible D gene (5 bases). Per the germline V gene, CDR1 is SGHDT and CDR2 is YYEEEE. CDR3 length equals 15 residues. Trimming removed 2 bases at V and 0 bases at J, with 9 bases between. CDR3 loop: CASSFRANSGNTIYF. CDR3 nucleotides: TGTGCCAGCAGCTTCAGGGCCAACTCTGGAAACACCATATATTTT.

This clone occurred once. This CDR3 reads CASNGGAVNNSPLHF. The CDR3 DNA is TGTGCCAGTAACGGAGGGGCGGTGAATAATTCACCCCTCCACTTT. The chain joins TRBV28 to TRBJ1-6; a possible D gene is TRBD1 (5 bases). V was trimmed by 9 bases and J by 5 bases, leaving 17 bases between them. Germline CDR1 and CDR2: MDHEN and SYDVKM. The CDR3 is 15 residues long. Based on the CDR3 plus reference TRBV28 and TRBJ1-6, the full variable domain is DVKVTQSSRYLVKRTGEKVFLECVQDMDHENMFWYRQDPGLGLRLIYFSYDVKMKEKGDIPEGYSVSREKKERFSLILESASTNQTSMYLCASNGGAVNNSPLHFGNGTRLTVT.

The chain employs TRBV4-2 and TRBJ1-2, with 8 positions matching TRBD1. The CDR3 is 17 amino acids. The V segment lost 0 bases and the J segment 8 bases; nucleotides outside the gene matches: 14. The germline V gene encodes CDR1 LGHNA and CDR2 YNFKEQ. Written as DNA, the CDR3 is TGTGCCAGCAGCCAAGATCTCCCCACAGGGGGTATATACGGCTACACCTTC. It yields the protein CASSQDLPTGGIYGYTF.

The chain carries TRBV29-1 and TRBJ2-3; D is possibly TRBD1 (6 bases). Germline V gene data show CDR1 as SQVTM and CDR2 as ANQGSEA. The CDR3 sequence is 15 residues long. The CDR3 region is CSLTPQGIKTDTQYF. DNA of the CDR3: TGCAGTTTGACACCCCAGGGGATTAAGACAGATACGCAGTATTTT.

The gene calls are TRBV7-9 and TRBJ2-7; TRBD1 aligns across 8 bases. The junction had 3 bases not matched to a gene; V was cut back by 4 bases and J by 1 base. This CDR3 spans 14 amino acids. The V gene's germline CDR1 is SEHNR and CDR2 FQNEAQ (reference sequence). CDR3 DNA: TGTGCCAGCAGCTCCTGGGACAGGTCCTACGAGCAGTACTTC. This sequence encodes CASSSWDRSYEQYF.

The V call is TRBV5-1, the J call TRBJ2-1, with 7 bases lining up with TRBD2. The CDR3 contains 16 residues. Germline assignment: CDR1 SGHRS and CDR2 YFSETQ. The trim removed 1 base at V and 2 bases at J, leaving 6 bases unmatched. In DNA, the CDR3 is TGCGCCAGCAGCTTGTGGGGGGAGGGAACCTACAATGAGCAGTTCTTC. Amino acids: CASSLWGEGTYNEQFF.

The V call is TRBV7-2, the J call TRBJ1-5; weak D call: TRBD1 (5 bases). Per the germline V gene, CDR1 is SGHTA and CDR2 is FQGNSA. The CDR3 has 14 amino acids. With 2 bases removed from V and 7 bases from J, the gap between germline ends came to 12 bases. CDR3 amino acids: CASSLNTGGQPQHF. For the CDR3, the DNA is TGTGCCAGCAGCTTAAACACAGGAGGGCAGCCCCAGCATTTT.

The V gene is TRBV2, the J gene TRBJ2-7, with D possibly TRBD1 on 6 matching bases. Germline-derived CDR1 and CDR2 are SNHLY and FYNNEI. The CDR3 extends over 12 amino acids. For the CDR3, the DNA is TGTGCAGGACGGACAGAGTCCTACGAGCAGTACTTC. It yields the protein CAGRTESYEQYF. The complete variable domain, with remaining parts taken from reference TRBV2 and TRBJ2-7, reads EPEVTQTPSHQVTQMGQEVILRCVPISNHLYFYWYRQILGQKVEFLVSFYNNEISEKSEIFDDQFSVERPDGSNFTLKIRSTKLEDSAMYFCAGRTESYEQYFGPGTRLTVT.

The chain joins TRBV7-2 to TRBJ2-7, with no clear D. The CDR3 consists of 11 residues. The ends were cut back, 4 bases at V and 3 bases at J, with 4 bases in the middle. Germline V CDR1 and CDR2: SGHTA, FQGNSA. CDR3 sequence reads: CASSWSYEQYF. The CDR3 bases are TGTGCCAGCAGCTGGAGCTACGAGCAGTACTTC.

The V and J genes are TRBV2 and TRBJ2-1, with D possibly being TRBD1 (6 bases). V shed 4 bases and J shed 8 bases, with 12 bases lying between them. The CDR3 loop spans 13 amino acids. Germline V gene data show CDR1 as SNHLY and CDR2 as FYNNEI. CDR3 coding DNA: TGTGCCAGCAGTGGAGGGACATTGGATGAGCAGTTCTTC. Amino acids: CASSGGTLDEQFF. Full variable domain (missing parts from reference TRBV2 and TRBJ2-1): EPEVTQTPSHQVTQMGQEVILRCVPISNHLYFYWYRQILGQKVEFLVSFYNNEISEKSEIFDDQFSVERPDGSNFTLKIRSTKLEDSAMYFCASSGGTLDEQFFGPGTRLTVL.

The J gene is TRBJ2-7, the V gene TRBV19, with 9 bases that match TRBD1. Germline V gene sequence: CDR1 LNHDA, CDR2 SQIVND (reference sequence). CDR3 length: 14 residues. Trimming cost V 7 bases and J 2 bases; bases outside gene matches: 6. The CDR3 region is CASKGQGDTYEQYF. The CDR3 region has the DNA TGTGCCAGTAAGGGACAGGGTGATACCTACGAGCAGTACTTC. Drawing the rest from reference TRBV19 and TRBJ2-7, the complete variable domain is DGGITQSPKYLFRKEGQNVTLSCEQNLNHDAMYWYRQDPGQGLRLIYYSQIVNDFQKGDIAEGYSVSREKKESFPLTVTSAQKNPTAFYLCASKGQGDTYEQYFGPGTRLTVT.

The chain is built from TRBV7-6 and TRBJ2-2; 7 bases line up with TRBD1. The ends lost 4 bases at V and 6 bases at J; junction bases unmatched: 2. The CDR3 is 13 residues long. The germline V gene encodes CDR1 SGHVS and CDR2 FNYEAQ. The CDR3 loop is CASSSQGAGELFF. CDR3 bases: TGTGCCAGCAGCTCCCAGGGGGCCGGGGAGCTGTTTTTT.

A single count supports this clone. The chain joins TRBV19 to TRBJ1-4; D remains ambiguous. Between the trimmed V and J ends, which lost 5 bases and 5 bases, there was a span of 12 bases. The CDR3 loop spans 14 amino acids. Germline V CDR1 and CDR2: LNHDA, SQIVND (reference sequence). The CDR3 region has the DNA TGTGCCAGTAGTCGAGCATACTCAAATGAAAAACTGTTTTTT. It is translated as CASSRAYSNEKLFF. The full variable domain, with the rest looked up from reference TRBV19 and TRBJ1-4, is DGGITQSPKYLFRKEGQNVTLSCEQNLNHDAMYWYRQDPGQGLRLIYYSQIVNDFQKGDIAEGYSVSREKKESFPLTVTSAQKNPTAFYLCASSRAYSNEKLFFGSGTQLSVL.